The 13 T cell receptor beta chains below were found in one sample sequenced in a study of CD8+ T cells in alopecia areata. Sample treatment: oral pan-JAK inhibitor, 5-10 mg twice daily. Following RNA extraction, reverse transcription yielded cDNA that acted as the sequencing template. The repertoire was sequenced with immunoSEQ multiplex PCR; TCRdb's copy has only in-frame clones and lacks some. The sample carries about 190,000 clones, roughly 60% recorded once. Sequencing was performed on CD4+ T cells sorted from blood, taken at week 24, from a patient treated with tofacitinib. These receptors were obtained from a human donor with alopecia areata.

The rearrangement uses TRBV29-1 and TRBJ1-1, with a tentative D call TRBD1 (5 bases). V dropped 4 bases and J dropped 7 bases, with 16 bases sitting between them. CDR1 and CDR2 from the germline V gene are SQVTM and ANQGSEA. The CDR3 is 13 residues long. The CDR3 DNA follows: TGCAGCGTTGTCGGTTTGGGGCCTATTGAAGCTTTCTTT. Translated: CSVVGLGPIEAFF.

The chain links TRBV2 to TRBJ1-1; 7 bases align to TRBD1. The J segment lost 1 base and the V segment lost 5 bases, leaving 4 bases of the junction unmatched. Germline V gene sequence: CDR1 SNHLY, CDR2 FYNNEI. The CDR3 consists of 14 residues. CDR3 coding DNA: TGTGCCAGCAGTCCCAGGGGGGGGAACACTGAAGCTTTCTTT. This sequence encodes CASSPRGGNTEAFF.

The chain combines TRBV6-5 with TRBJ2-5; D is undetermined. The CDR3 totals 12 residues. The V gene's germline CDR1 is MNHEY and CDR2 SVGAGI. The germline V and J ends were trimmed by 0 bases and 5 bases, with 4 bases remaining between them. The CDR3 spells CASSYSGETQYF. CDR3 bases: TGTGCCAGCAGTTACTCGGGGGAGACCCAGTACTTC.

This chain links TRBV7-2 with TRBJ1-1; no firm D call. Trimming took 5 bases from V and 1 from J, leaving 8 bases between them. This CDR3 is built from 13 residues. CDR1 is SGHTA and CDR2 is FQGNSA in the germline V gene. CDR3 coding DNA: TGTGCCAGCAGCCCCCTCGGGAACACTGAAGCTTTCTTT. Its translation: CASSPLGNTEAFF.

V gene TRBV7-9 combines with J gene TRBJ1-2; 9 bases are a match to TRBD1. The length of the CDR3 is 14 residues. Trimming cost V 4 bases and J 7 bases; bases outside gene matches: 7. Germline CDR1 and CDR2: SEHNR and FQNEAQ (reference sequence). CDR3 in amino acids: CASSSGQGISGYTF. CDR3 sequence (DNA): TGTGCCAGCAGCTCGGGACAGGGAATTAGTGGCTACACCTTC. The full variable domain, in which reference TRBV7-9 and TRBJ1-2 provide the parts outside the CDR3, is DTGVSQNPRHKITKRGQNVTFRCDPISEHNRLYWYRQTLGQGPEFLTYFQNEAQLEKSRLLSDRFSAERPKGSFSTLEIQRTEQGDSAMYLCASSSGQGISGYTFGSGTRLTVV.

This sequence joins TRBV6-5 and TRBJ2-3; D perhaps matches TRBD2 (5 bases). The CDR3 loop spans 14 amino acids. The V gene's germline CDR1 is MNHEY and CDR2 SVGAGI. Trimming pared 5 bases from V and 0 bases from J, leaving 9 bases between. The CDR3 protein is CASSVRTSTDTQYF. CDR3 in DNA: TGTGCCAGCAGTGTCAGGACTAGCACAGATACGCAGTATTTT.

This chain uses TRBV29-1 with TRBJ1-1; no reliable D call. Trimming took 6 bases from V and 1 from J, leaving 12 bases between them. Germline loops: CDR1 SQVTM, CDR2 ANQGSEA. The CDR3 covers 13 residues. The CDR3 DNA sequence: TGCAGCGTCGCCATAGGACGGAACACTGAAGCTTTCTTT. It translates to CSVAIGRNTEAFF.

This clone was detected only a few times. The same CDR3 also results from other DNA sequences found in this sample. V is TRBV7-2 and J is TRBJ1-1; the D is unclear. Germline-derived CDR1 and CDR2 are SGHTA and FQGNSA. V was pared by 5 bases and J by 2 bases, with 6 bases between. The length of the CDR3 is 12 residues. Here the CDR3 reads CASSRENTEAFF. CDR3 sequence (DNA): TGTGCCAGCAGCAGGGAAAACACTGAAGCTTTCTTT.

The chain has TRBV30 and TRBJ2-1; D not resolved. CDR1 is GTSNPN and CDR2 is SVGIG in the germline V gene (reference sequence). This CDR3 region has 12 residues. V was cut by 5 bases and J by 8 bases, with 13 bases left in between. The CDR3 DNA reads as TGTGCCTGGGAACCCCGTTTGGATGAGCAGTTCTTC. Its protein product is CAWEPRLDEQFF.

This clone was seen a few times. This chain uses TRBV13 with TRBJ2-3; TRBD2 aligns across 11 bases. This CDR3 is built from 15 residues. V trimming: 5 bases; J trimming: 2 bases; junction bases outside the gene matches: 3. From germline, CDR1 is PRHDT and CDR2 FYEKMQ (reference sequence). DNA of the CDR3: TGTGCCAGCAGCCCGACTAGCGGGGACACAGATACGCAGTATTTT. It yields the protein CASSPTSGDTDTQYF.

J is TRBJ1-2 and V is TRBV9; TRBD1 agrees at 12 bases. The CDR3 covers 15 residues. Looked up from germline, CDR1 is SGDLS and CDR2 is YYNGEE. Germline trimming cut 4 bases from V and 2 bases from J; bases unmatched to any gene: 3. The CDR3 is CASSTGTGGNYGYTF. DNA of the CDR3: TGTGCCAGCAGCACCGGGACAGGGGGCAACTATGGCTACACCTTC.

In its sample, this clone was seen a few times. The CDR3 loop reads CASSETGAGNEQFF. CDR3 DNA sequence: TGCGCCAGCAGCGAGACAGGGGCCGGGAATGAGCAGTTCTTC. The rearrangement uses TRBV5-1 and TRBJ2-1; 8 bases align to TRBD1. Trimming removed 4 bases from V and 7 bases from J; junction bases left unmatched: 7. The CDR3 length is 14 residues. Per the germline V gene, CDR1 is SGHRS and CDR2 is YFSETQ.

The chain recombines TRBV30 with TRBJ1-2; 7 bases fit TRBD1. This CDR3 is 14 amino acids long. From germline, CDR1 is GTSNPN and CDR2 SVGIG (reference sequence). Trimming removed 3 bases from V and 5 bases from J; junction bases left unmatched: 9. The CDR3 sequence: CAWRAPGDRYGYTF. Written as DNA, the CDR3 is TGTGCCTGGAGGGCACCCGGGGACAGATATGGCTACACCTTC.